This entry concerns a single TCR beta chain. Its antigen is unidentified. This CDR3 spans 15 amino acids. The V end lost 1 base, the J end lost 4 bases, and 13 bases lay between the germline ends. CDR1 SGHTA and CDR2 FQGNSA come from the germline V gene. The PCR contained 60 Vbeta and 13 Jbeta primers. Profiled with immunoSEQ multiplex PCR; TCRdb holds only in-frame clones, not every one. Among 160,000 or so clones listed, around 82% were seen once. The data were obtained in a study of cytomegalovirus exposure and HLA in healthy donors. Looking at the study overall: Among about 200 million T cells, an earlier analysis found 117 million unique TCR beta sequences.

Study conclusions and caveats: No immune exposure information besides CMV serostatus was available. Earlier analysis yielded a pattern in which most TCR beta V segments were productive about 90% or about 30% of the time.

The sequenced sample was PBMCs. The receptor was isolated from a man aged 40-55 years in good health and CMV-seronegative. The rearrangement joins TRBV7-2 to TRBJ2-5; D unclear. This CDR3 is CASSLVRSRGETQYF. The CDR3 nucleotides read TGTGCCAGCAGCTTAGTAAGGTCACGCGGAGAGACCCAGTACTTC.